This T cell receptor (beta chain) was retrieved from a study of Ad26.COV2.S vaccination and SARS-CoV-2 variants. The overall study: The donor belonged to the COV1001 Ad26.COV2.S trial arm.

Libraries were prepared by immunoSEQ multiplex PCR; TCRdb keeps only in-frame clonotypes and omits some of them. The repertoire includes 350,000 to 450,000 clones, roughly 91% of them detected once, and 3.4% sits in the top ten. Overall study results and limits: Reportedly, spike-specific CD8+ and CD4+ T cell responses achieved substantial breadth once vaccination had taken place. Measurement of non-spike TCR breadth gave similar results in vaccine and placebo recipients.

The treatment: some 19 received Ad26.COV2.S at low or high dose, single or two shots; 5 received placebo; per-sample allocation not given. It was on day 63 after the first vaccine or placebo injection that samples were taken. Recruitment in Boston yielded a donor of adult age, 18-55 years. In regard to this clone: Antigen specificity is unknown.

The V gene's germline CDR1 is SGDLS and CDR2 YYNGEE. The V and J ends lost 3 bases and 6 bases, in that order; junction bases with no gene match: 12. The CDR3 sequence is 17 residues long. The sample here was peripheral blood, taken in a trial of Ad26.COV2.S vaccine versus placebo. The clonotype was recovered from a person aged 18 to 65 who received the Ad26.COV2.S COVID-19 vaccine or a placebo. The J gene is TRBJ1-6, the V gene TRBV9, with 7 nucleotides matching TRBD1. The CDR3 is CASSAGPGTASNSPLHF. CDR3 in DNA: TGTGCCAGCAGCGCCGGACCAGGGACAGCAAGTAATTCACCCCTCCACTTT.